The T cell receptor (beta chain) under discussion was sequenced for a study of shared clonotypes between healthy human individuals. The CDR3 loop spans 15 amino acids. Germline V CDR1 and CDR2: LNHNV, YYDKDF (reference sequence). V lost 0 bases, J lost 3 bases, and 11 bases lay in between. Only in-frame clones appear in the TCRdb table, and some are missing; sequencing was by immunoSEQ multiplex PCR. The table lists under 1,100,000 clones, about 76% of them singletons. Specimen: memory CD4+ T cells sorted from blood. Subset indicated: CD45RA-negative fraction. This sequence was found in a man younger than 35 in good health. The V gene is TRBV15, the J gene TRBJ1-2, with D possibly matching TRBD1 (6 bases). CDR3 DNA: TGTGCCACCAGCAGAGATACGCAGGGGTACTATGGCTACACCTTC. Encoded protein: CATSRDTQGYYGYTF.